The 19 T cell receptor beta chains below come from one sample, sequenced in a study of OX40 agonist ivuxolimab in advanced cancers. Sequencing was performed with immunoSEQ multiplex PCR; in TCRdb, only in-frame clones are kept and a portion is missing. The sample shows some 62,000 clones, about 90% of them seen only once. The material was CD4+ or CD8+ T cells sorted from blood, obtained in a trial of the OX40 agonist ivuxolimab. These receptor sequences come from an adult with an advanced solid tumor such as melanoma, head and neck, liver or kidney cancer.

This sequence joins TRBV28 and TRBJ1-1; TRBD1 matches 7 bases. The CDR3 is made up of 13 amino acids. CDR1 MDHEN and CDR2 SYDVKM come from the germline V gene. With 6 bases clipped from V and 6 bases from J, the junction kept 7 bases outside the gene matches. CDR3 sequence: CASRGLGGAEAFF. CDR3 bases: TGTGCCAGCAGGGGCTTAGGGGGCGCTGAAGCTTTCTTT.

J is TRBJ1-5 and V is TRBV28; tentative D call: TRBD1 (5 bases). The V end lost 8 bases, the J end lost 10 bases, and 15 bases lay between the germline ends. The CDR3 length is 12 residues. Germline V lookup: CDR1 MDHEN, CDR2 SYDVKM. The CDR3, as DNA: TGTGCCAGCCAAAGGGACCCTCGACCCCAGCATTTT. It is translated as CASQRDPRPQHF.

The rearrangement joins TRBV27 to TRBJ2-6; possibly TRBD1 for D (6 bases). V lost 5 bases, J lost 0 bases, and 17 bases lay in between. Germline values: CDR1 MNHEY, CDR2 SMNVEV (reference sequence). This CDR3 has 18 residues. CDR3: CASSPRGPTSSGANVLTF. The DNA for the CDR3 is TGTGCCAGCAGTCCCAGGGGCCCCACCAGCTCTGGGGCCAACGTCCTGACTTTC.

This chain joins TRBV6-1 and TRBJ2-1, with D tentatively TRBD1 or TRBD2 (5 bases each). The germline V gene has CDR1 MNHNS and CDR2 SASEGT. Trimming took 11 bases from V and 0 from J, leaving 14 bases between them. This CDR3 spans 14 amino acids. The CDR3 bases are TGTGCCTCTAGGAGAGGGACCTCCTACAATGAGCAGTTCTTC. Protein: CASRRGTSYNEQFF.

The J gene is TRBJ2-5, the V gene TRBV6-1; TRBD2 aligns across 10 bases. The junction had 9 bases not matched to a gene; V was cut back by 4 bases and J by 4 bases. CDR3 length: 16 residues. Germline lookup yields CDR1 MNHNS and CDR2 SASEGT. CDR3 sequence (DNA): TGTGCCAGCAGTGTCCTAGCGGGAGATCGGAGAGAGACCCAGTACTTC. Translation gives CASSVLAGDRRETQYF.

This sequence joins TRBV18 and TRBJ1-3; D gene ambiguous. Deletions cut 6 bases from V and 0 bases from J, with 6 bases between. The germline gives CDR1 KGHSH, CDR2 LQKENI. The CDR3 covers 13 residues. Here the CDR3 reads CASSGDSGNTIYF. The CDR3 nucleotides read TGTGCCAGCTCCGGGGACTCTGGAAACACCATATATTTT.

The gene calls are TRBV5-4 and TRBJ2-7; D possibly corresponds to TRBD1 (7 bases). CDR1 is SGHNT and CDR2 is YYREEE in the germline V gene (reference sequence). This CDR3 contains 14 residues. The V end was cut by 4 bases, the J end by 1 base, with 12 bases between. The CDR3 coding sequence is TGTGCCAGCAGCAGGGGGCGGGGATCCTACGAGCAGTACTTC. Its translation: CASSRGRGSYEQYF.

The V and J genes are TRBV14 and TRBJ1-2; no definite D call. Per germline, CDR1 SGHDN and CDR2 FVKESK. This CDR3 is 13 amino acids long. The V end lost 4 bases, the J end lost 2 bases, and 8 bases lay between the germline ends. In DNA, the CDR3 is TGTGCCAGCAGCCCGGGGTGGAACTATGGCTACACCTTC. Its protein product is CASSPGWNYGYTF.

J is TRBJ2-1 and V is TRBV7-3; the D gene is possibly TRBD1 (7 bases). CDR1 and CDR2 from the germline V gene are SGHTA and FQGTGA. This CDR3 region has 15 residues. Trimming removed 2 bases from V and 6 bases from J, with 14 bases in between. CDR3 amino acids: CASSLPGGGSNEQFF. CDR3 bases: TGTGCCAGCAGCTTACCCGGAGGGGGCTCCAATGAGCAGTTCTTC.

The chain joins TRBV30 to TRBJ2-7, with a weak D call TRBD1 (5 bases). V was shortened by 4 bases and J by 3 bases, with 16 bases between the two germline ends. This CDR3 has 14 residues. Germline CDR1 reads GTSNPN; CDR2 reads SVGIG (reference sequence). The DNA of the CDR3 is TGTGCCTGGAACTCAGGGTTGGTCCGCTACGAGCAGTACTTC. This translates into CAWNSGLVRYEQYF.

The CDR3 region is CASSPTGGGDYGYTF. The CDR3, as DNA: TGTGCCAGCTCACCTACAGGGGGGGGTGACTATGGCTACACCTTC. The J gene is TRBJ1-2, the V gene TRBV18; 8 nucleotides align to TRBD1. CDR3 length equals 15 residues. Trimming cost V 3 bases and J 3 bases; bases outside gene matches: 6. Germline CDR1 and CDR2: KGHSH and LQKENI.

CDR3 in DNA: TGTGCCAGCAGCCCCGACTTGAGCTCCTACGAGCAGTACTTC. Its protein product is CASSPDLSSYEQYF. V is TRBV5-6 and J is TRBJ2-7; the D is unclear. The CDR3 covers 14 residues. V lost 4 bases and J 0 bases, leaving 11 bases between the germline ends. Germline-derived CDR1 and CDR2 are SGHDT and YYEEEE. The variable domain in full, with the rest retrieved from reference TRBV5-6 and TRBJ2-7, is DAGVTQSPTHLIKTRGQQVTLRCSPKSGHDTVSWYQQALGQGPQFIFQYYEEEERQRGNFPDRFSGHQFPNYSSELNVNALLLGDSALYLCASSPDLSSYEQYFGPGTRLTVT.

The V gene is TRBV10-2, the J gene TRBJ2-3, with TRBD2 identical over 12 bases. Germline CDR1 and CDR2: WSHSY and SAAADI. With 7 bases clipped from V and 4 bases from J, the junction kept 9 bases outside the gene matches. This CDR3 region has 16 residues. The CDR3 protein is CASTPGLAGPPDTQYF. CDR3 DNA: TGCGCCAGCACACCCGGACTAGCGGGACCCCCAGATACGCAGTATTTT.

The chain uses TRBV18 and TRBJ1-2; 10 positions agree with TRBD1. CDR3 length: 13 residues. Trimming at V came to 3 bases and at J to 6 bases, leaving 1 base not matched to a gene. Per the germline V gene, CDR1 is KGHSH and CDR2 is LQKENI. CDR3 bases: TGTGCCAGCTCACCGACAGGGGGCGATGGCTACACCTTC. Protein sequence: CASSPTGGDGYTF.

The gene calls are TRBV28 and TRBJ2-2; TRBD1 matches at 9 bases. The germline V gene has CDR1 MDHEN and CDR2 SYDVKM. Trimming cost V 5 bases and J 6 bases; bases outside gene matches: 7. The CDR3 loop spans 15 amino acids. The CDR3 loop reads CASSSTGGSAGELFF. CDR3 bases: TGTGCCAGCAGTAGCACAGGGGGCTCTGCCGGGGAGCTGTTTTTT.

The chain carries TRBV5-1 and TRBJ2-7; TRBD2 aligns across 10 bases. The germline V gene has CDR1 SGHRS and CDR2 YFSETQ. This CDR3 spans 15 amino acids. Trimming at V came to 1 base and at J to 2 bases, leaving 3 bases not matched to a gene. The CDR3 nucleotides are TGCGCCAGCAGCTTGACTAGCGGGAACACCTACGAGCAGTACTTC. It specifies CASSLTSGNTYEQYF.

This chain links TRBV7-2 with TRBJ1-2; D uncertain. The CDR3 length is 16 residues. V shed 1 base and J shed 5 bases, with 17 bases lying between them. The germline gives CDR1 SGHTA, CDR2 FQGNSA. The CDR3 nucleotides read TGTGCCAGCAGCTTAGTTTCGGGCCGTCTCGTTTATGGCTACACCTTC. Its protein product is CASSLVSGRLVYGYTF. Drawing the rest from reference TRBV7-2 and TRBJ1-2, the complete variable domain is GAGVSQSPSNKVTEKGKDVELRCDPISGHTALYWYRQSLGQGLEFLIYFQGNSAPDKSGLPSDRFSAERTGGSVSTLTIQRTQQEDSAVYLCASSLVSGRLVYGYTFGSGTRLTVV.

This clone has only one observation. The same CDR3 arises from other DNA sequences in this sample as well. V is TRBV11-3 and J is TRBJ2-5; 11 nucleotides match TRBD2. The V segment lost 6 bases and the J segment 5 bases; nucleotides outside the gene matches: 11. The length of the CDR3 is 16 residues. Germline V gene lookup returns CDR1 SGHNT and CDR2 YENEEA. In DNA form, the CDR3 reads TGTGCCAGCAGTTCGGGGACTAGCGGAATCGCTGAGACCCAGTACTTC. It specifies CASSSGTSGIAETQYF. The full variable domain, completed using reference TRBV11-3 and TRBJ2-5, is EAGVVQSPRYKIIEKKQPVAFWCNPISGHNTLYWYLQNLGQGPELLIRYENEEAVDDSQLPKDRFSAERLKGVDSTLKIQPAELGDSAVYLCASSSGTSGIAETQYFGPGTRLLVL.

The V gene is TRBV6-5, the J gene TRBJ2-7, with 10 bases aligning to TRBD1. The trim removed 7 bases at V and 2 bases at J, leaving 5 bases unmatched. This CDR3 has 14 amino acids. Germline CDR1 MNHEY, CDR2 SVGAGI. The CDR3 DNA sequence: TGTGCCAGCATCAGGGACAGGGGAGCCTACGAGCAGTACTTC. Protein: CASIRDRGAYEQYF.